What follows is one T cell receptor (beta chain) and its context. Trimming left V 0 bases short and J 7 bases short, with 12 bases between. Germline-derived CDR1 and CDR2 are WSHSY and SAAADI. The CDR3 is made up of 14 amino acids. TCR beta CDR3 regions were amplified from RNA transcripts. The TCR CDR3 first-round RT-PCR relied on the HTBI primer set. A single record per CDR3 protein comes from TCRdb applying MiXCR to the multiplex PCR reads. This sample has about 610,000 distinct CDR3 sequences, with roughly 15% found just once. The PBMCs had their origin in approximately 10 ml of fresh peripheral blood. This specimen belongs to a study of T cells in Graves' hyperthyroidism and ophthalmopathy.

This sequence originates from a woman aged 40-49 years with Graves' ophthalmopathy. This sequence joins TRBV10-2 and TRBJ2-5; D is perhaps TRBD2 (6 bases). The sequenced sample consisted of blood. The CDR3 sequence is CASSESVEGTTQYF. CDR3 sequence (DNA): TGCGCCAGCAGTGAGTCGGTGGAGGGCACGACCCAGTACTTC.